This TCR beta chain appears in the sequencing data of a study of T-cell memory formation after mild COVID-19. The study, taken as a whole, reports: SARS-CoV-2 specificity of second-wave clones peaking day 37 was unconfirmed.

TCRdb independently ran MiXCR on the 5' RACE reads; one entry per CDR3 protein. The table has about 57,000 distinct CDR3 sequences, 10% to 15% seen once. As for this clonotype: Its antigen is unknown.

Per the germline V gene, CDR1 is SGHKS and CDR2 is YYEKEE (reference sequence). The J segment lost 4 bases and the V segment lost 4 bases, leaving 4 bases of the junction unmatched. The length of the CDR3 is 15 residues. Sequences were obtained from PBMCs or a T cell subset sorted from them (not recorded which). This chain connects TRBV5-5 to TRBJ2-1; the match to TRBD2 covers 11 bases. The clonotype originates from a man between 18 and 35 years old who had mild COVID-19 (a few samples of this study predate the infection). Cell type and time point are not known. The CDR3 region is CASSQLAGDYNEQFF. CDR3 sequence (DNA): TGTGCCAGCAGCCAACTAGCGGGGGATTACAATGAGCAGTTCTTC. Full variable domain (remainder filled in from reference TRBV5-5 and TRBJ2-1): DAGVTQSPTHLIKTRGQQVTLRCSPISGHKSVSWYQQVLGQGPQFIFQYYEKEERGRGNFPDRFSARQFPNYSSELNVNALLLGDSALYLCASSQLAGDYNEQFFGPGTRLTVL.